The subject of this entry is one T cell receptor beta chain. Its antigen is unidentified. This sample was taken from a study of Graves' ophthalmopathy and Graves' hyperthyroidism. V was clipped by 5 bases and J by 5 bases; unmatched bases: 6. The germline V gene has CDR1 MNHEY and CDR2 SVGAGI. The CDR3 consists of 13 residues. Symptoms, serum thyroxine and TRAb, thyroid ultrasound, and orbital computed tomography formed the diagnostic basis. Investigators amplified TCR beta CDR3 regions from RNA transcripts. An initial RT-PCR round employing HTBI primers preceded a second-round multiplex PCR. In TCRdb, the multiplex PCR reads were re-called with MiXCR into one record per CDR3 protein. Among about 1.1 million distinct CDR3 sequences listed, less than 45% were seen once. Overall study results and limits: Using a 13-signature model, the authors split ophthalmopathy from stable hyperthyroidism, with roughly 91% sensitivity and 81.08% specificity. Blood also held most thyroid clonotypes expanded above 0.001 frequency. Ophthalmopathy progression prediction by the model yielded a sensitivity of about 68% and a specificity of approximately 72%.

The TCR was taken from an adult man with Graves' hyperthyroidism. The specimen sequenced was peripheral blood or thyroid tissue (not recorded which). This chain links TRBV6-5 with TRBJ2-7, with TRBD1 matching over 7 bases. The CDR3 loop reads CASSVTDRDEQYF. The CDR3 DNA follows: TGTGCCAGCAGTGTTACCGACAGGGACGAGCAGTACTTC.